This T cell receptor beta chain is from a study of cytomegalovirus exposure and HLA in healthy donors. Study-wide points: Many donors carried some public TCRs, although rarity characterized most TCR sequences.

Healthy individuals who donated bone marrow served as the donors. The CDR3 sequence is 13 residues long. The V and J ends lost 7 bases and 7 bases respectively, with 14 bases between them. Germline V gene lookup returns CDR1 SNHLY and CDR2 FYNNEI. Remarks on this clone: Antigen unknown.

PCR employed 60 Vbeta and 13 Jbeta primers. Sequencing was performed with immunoSEQ multiplex PCR; in TCRdb, only in-frame clones are kept and a portion is missing. This sample's table has some 150,000 clones. The sequencing input was PBMCs. The chain has TRBV2 and TRBJ1-5; weak D call: TRBD1 (6 bases). The sequence was collected from a middle-aged man in good health and CMV-seronegative. The CDR3 is CASKGRGYQPQHF. The DNA for the CDR3 is TGTGCCAGCAAGGGCAGGGGATACCAGCCCCAGCATTTT.